The text below deals with one T cell receptor beta chain. In the authors' workflow: Quantification of nucleated cells was approximated via reference gene primer amplification. Here immunoSEQ multiplex PCR was the method, and the copy in TCRdb shows in-frame clones only, minus some. The V and J calls and clone size are taken from that table; D and trimming were inferred from the DNA. The sample yields 200,000 to 300,000 clones, approximately 88% seen once. This sample is part of a study of blood T cell repertoires in COVID-19. Study-level background: PBMCs, B-cell-depleted T cells, or T cells provided the cDNA or gDNA that made up the material.

Germline loops: CDR1 SGDLS, CDR2 YYNGEE. With 5 bases clipped from V and 0 bases from J, the junction kept 8 bases outside the gene matches. The CDR3 contains 16 residues. The sequenced sample was PBMCs or T cells enriched from blood (not recorded which). V is TRBV9 and J is TRBJ2-3, with 8 bases fitting TRBD1. This receptor was identified in a woman between 40 and 50 years old who had been exposed to COVID-19. The CDR3 bases are TGTGCCAGCAGTCTAGACAGGGGCGGGAGCACAGATACGCAGTATTTT. Amino acid sequence: CASSLDRGGSTDTQYF.